The 9 T cell receptor beta chains below were found in one sample sequenced in a study of graft-versus-host responses after intestinal transplantation. The antigens these receptors bind are not known. Repertoires were generated with immunoSEQ multiplex PCR, while TCRdb's copy carries only in-frame clones and drops some. The data contain about 48,000 clones, approximately 91% of them singletons. Specimen: unstimulated CD4+ T cells sorted from spleen or lymph node cells, collected before transplant. These receptors originate from a human donor who was the organ donor for an intestinal transplant.

The count of this clone is one. The chain is built from TRBV5-1 and TRBJ1-1, with D perhaps TRBD1 (5 bases). The V gene lost 1 base and the J gene lost 3 bases, with 13 bases spanning the gap. The CDR3 consists of 15 residues. Germline-derived CDR1 and CDR2 are SGHRS and YFSETQ. CDR3 sequence: CASSLNGGEDTEAFF. In nucleotides, the CDR3 is TGCGCCAGCAGCTTGAATGGGGGAGAGGACACTGAAGCTTTCTTT.

The chain is built from TRBV5-1 and TRBJ2-7; 9 bases align to TRBD1. Germline lookup yields CDR1 SGHRS and CDR2 YFSETQ. Trimming took 5 bases from V and 2 from J; bases not matched to a gene: 2. The CDR3 has 13 residues. This chain's CDR3 is CASSRDRAYEQYF. For the CDR3, the DNA is TGCGCCAGCAGTCGGGACAGGGCCTACGAGCAGTACTTC. The variable domain in full, completed from reference TRBV5-1 and TRBJ2-7, reads KAGVTQTPRYLIKTRGQQVTLSCSPISGHRSVSWYQQTPGQGLQFLFEYFSETQRNKGNFPGRFSGRQFSNSRSEMNVSTLELGDSALYLCASSRDRAYEQYFGPGTRLTVT.

This clone was detected only a few times. The junction differs from germline at one of its ends, possibly a read error. The V and J genes are TRBV5-4 and TRBJ2-7; no firm D call. The CDR3 loop spans 14 amino acids. The germline V gene encodes CDR1 SGHNT and CDR2 YYREEE (reference sequence). The CDR3 protein is CASSQSQVGNEQYF. The CDR3, as DNA: TGCGCCAGCAGCCAATCCCAAGTTGGGAACGAGCAGTACTTC.

The V call is TRBV2, the J call TRBJ2-5; TRBD2 matches at 12 bases. The V segment lost 0 bases and the J segment 5 bases; nucleotides outside the gene matches: 7. CDR3 length: 17 amino acids. CDR1 is SNHLY, CDR2 FYNNEI, per germline. CDR3 bases: TGTGCCAGCAGTGAAGCGCTTCCCCTAGCGGGAGGGGAGACCCAGTACTTC. Residues: CASSEALPLAGGETQYF.

In this sample, this clone turned up once. The rearrangement joins TRBV4-2 to TRBJ1-1; maybe TRBD1 (6 bases). Between the trimmed V and J ends, which lost 2 bases and 4 bases, there was a span of 8 bases. The germline CDR1 and CDR2 sequences are LGHNA and YNFKEQ. The CDR3 has 13 residues. The CDR3 bases are TGTGCCAGCAGCCAATCCAGGGGCACTGAAGCTTTCTTT. This codes for CASSQSRGTEAFF.

The rearrangement joins TRBV6-6 to TRBJ2-7, with D tentatively TRBD2 (5 bases). Trimming cost V 4 bases and J 4 bases, with 8 bases left between them. The CDR3 covers 12 residues. Looked up from germline, CDR1 is MNHNY and CDR2 is SVGAGI (reference sequence). CDR3 in DNA: TGTGCCAGCAGTTCTCGCGGGTACGAGCAGTACTTC. Encoded protein: CASSSRGYEQYF.

The V gene is TRBV5-1, the J gene TRBJ1-4; 12 bases line up with TRBD1. The CDR3 is 14 residues long. Trimming cost V 7 bases and J 7 bases; bases outside gene matches: 5. CDR1 and CDR2 from the germline V gene are SGHRS and YFSETQ. The CDR3 DNA follows: TGCGCCAGCCCCCGGGACAGGGGGCCTGAAAAACTGTTTTTT. Amino acid sequence: CASPRDRGPEKLFF.

V usage is TRBV27 and J usage is TRBJ2-6; D remains ambiguous. From germline, CDR1 is MNHEY and CDR2 SMNVEV (reference sequence). This CDR3 has 18 amino acids. V lost 0 bases, J lost 0 bases, and 12 bases lay in between. The CDR3 region has the DNA TGTGCCAGCAGTTTATCGGTAGGACGACTCTCTGGGGCCAACGTCCTGACTTTC. It yields the protein CASSLSVGRLSGANVLTF.

This chain connects TRBV30 to TRBJ2-1; D remains unclear. Germline values: CDR1 GTSNPN, CDR2 SVGIG (reference sequence). The CDR3 is 13 amino acids. V gave up 2 bases and J gave up 0 bases, with 5 bases separating them. The chain's CDR3 is CAWSLGSYNEQFF. DNA of the CDR3: TGTGCCTGGAGTCTCGGCTCCTACAATGAGCAGTTCTTC. Looking up the rest from reference TRBV30 and TRBJ2-1 gives the full variable domain: SQTIHQWPATLVQPVGSPLSLECTVEGTSNPNLYWYRQAAGRGLQLLFYSVGIGQISSEVPQNLSASRPQDRQFILSSKKLLLSDSGFYLCAWSLGSYNEQFFGPGTRLTVL.